One sample yielded the 27 T cell receptor beta chains listed below, sequenced in a study of blood T cell repertoires in COVID-19. Sequencing used immunoSEQ multiplex PCR; TCRdb keeps in-frame clones, though not all of them. This table holds 230,000 or so clones, around 75% found once. Material: peripheral blood. The receptors originated from a human donor in a cohort sampled during active COVID-19.

The chain combines TRBV27 with TRBJ2-2; 7 bases are shared with TRBD2. After removal of 6 bases from V and 5 bases from J, the junction contained 9 bases not matched to a gene. CDR3 size: 15 residues. Germline values: CDR1 MNHEY, CDR2 SMNVEV (reference sequence). DNA for the CDR3: TGTGCCAGCAGCCAAGGTCCGGGGGGAACCGGGGAGCTGTTTTTT. This gives the protein CASSQGPGGTGELFF.

The DNA of the CDR3 is TGTGCCAGTAGTCCCTACCTAGCGGGGGGAAACAATGAGCAGTTCTTC. Amino acid sequence: CASSPYLAGGNNEQFF. The rearrangement links TRBV19 to TRBJ2-1; TRBD2 matches at 11 bases. Germline CDR1 and CDR2: LNHDA and SQIVND (reference sequence). The V and J ends lost 5 bases and 5 bases, in that order; junction bases with no gene match: 8. The CDR3 length is 16 residues.

This chain joins TRBV7-3 and TRBJ2-1; TRBD1 is a possible D gene (5 bases). CDR3 length equals 15 residues. The V gene lost 3 bases and the J gene lost 0 bases, with 9 bases spanning the gap. Germline CDR1 is SGHTA and CDR2 is FQGTGA. DNA of the CDR3: TGTGCCAGCAGCTTGGGGCTAAGCTCCTACAATGAGCAGTTCTTC. Its translation: CASSLGLSSYNEQFF.

This chain joins TRBV6-5 and TRBJ1-6; D is undetermined. Germline CDR1 MNHEY, CDR2 SVGAGI. The CDR3 loop spans 13 amino acids. Trimming took 5 bases from V and 3 from J, leaving 5 bases between them. The CDR3 here is CASSHFYNSPLHF. The CDR3 nucleotides are TGTGCCAGCAGTCATTTCTATAATTCACCCCTCCACTTT.

CDR3 protein: CASSGLAGVGANVLTF. The DNA of the CDR3 is TGTGCCAGCAGCGGACTAGCGGGAGTTGGGGCCAACGTCCTGACTTTC. This sequence joins TRBV2 and TRBJ2-6; 13 bases align to TRBD2. CDR1 and CDR2 (germline): SNHLY, FYNNEI. The CDR3 is 16 residues long. After removal of 6 bases from V and 3 bases from J, the junction contained 2 bases not matched to a gene.

This clone was seen just once. The chain employs TRBV7-9 and TRBJ1-2; TRBD1 matches at 7 bases. With V trimmed by 1 base and J by 4 bases, 6 bases remained unmatched. The CDR3 contains 15 residues. The germline V gene encodes CDR1 SEHNR and CDR2 FQNEAQ (reference sequence). The CDR3 nucleotides are TGTGCCAGCAGCTTAGAGGGGGCGCTGGGCTATGGCTACACCTTC. Protein sequence: CASSLEGALGYGYTF.

The V gene is TRBV27, the J gene TRBJ1-2; D is unresolved. Germline-derived CDR1 and CDR2 are MNHEY and SMNVEV (reference sequence). The CDR3 runs to 13 residues. V was clipped by 4 bases and J by 4 bases, with 10 bases between them. The DNA for the CDR3 is TGTGCCAGCAGTTCGGGAATGGGCTATGGCTACACCTTC. This codes for CASSSGMGYGYTF.

The gene calls are TRBV10-3 and TRBJ1-2; D not certain. The V end was cut by 3 bases, the J end by 2 bases, with 7 bases between. This CDR3 spans 13 amino acids. Germline lookup yields CDR1 ENHRY and CDR2 SYGVKD. CDR3 region: CAISERQNYGYTF. The CDR3 region has the DNA TGTGCCATCAGTGAACGTCAGAACTATGGCTACACCTTC.

The rearrangement links TRBV6-2 or TRBV6-3 to TRBJ2-5; D not certain. Germline CDR1 is MNHEY and CDR2 is SVGEGT. This CDR3 is built from 15 residues. With 5 bases removed from V and 3 bases from J, the gap between germline ends came to 16 bases. The CDR3 sequence is CASSPLLVREETQYF. The CDR3 nucleotides are TGTGCCAGCAGTCCCCTTTTGGTCCGGGAAGAGACCCAGTACTTC.

The chain has TRBV15 and TRBJ1-2; 9 bases line up with TRBD1. CDR1 and CDR2 from the germline V gene are LNHNV and YYDKDF (reference sequence). This CDR3 comprises 15 residues. V was clipped by 3 bases and J by 3 bases; unmatched bases: 5. DNA of the CDR3: TGTGCCACCAGCAGGCGGGACAGGGTACACTATGGCTACACCTTC. Its protein is CATSRRDRVHYGYTF.

In DNA form, the CDR3 reads TGTGCCAGCAGTTCACGGCCGGCGGCTGAAAAACTGTTTTTT. Translating it yields CASSSRPAAEKLFF. The V gene is TRBV27, the J gene TRBJ1-4; unclear D gene. V was pared by 4 bases and J by 7 bases, with 13 bases between. Germline V gene data show CDR1 as MNHEY and CDR2 as SMNVEV (reference sequence). The CDR3 has 14 amino acids.

The chain links TRBV6-2 or TRBV6-3 to TRBJ1-5, with TRBD1 identical over 7 bases. Germline CDR1 MNHEY, CDR2 SVGEGT. Trimming removed 5 bases from V and 2 bases from J; junction bases left unmatched: 6. The CDR3 length is 15 residues. CDR3 sequence: CASSGDRAGNQPQHF. The DNA of the CDR3 is TGTGCCAGCAGTGGCGACAGGGCGGGCAATCAGCCCCAGCATTTT.

The chain uses TRBV5-1 and TRBJ2-7, with D possibly matching TRBD2 (6 bases). Trimming left V 10 bases short and J 2 bases short, with 13 bases between. The germline V gene has CDR1 SGHRS and CDR2 YFSETQ. The CDR3 loop spans 12 amino acids. CDR3 sequence: CAGLGEAYEQYF. The CDR3 region has the DNA TGCGCCGGCCTAGGGGAGGCCTACGAGCAGTACTTC. Supplemented by reference TRBV5-1 and TRBJ2-7, the full variable domain reads KAGVTQTPRYLIKTRGQQVTLSCSPISGHRSVSWYQQTPGQGLQFLFEYFSETQRNKGNFPGRFSGRQFSNSRSEMNVSTLELGDSALYLCAGLGEAYEQYFGPGTRLTVT.

CDR3 protein: CASSLGGWAYNEQFF. DNA for the CDR3: TGTGCCAGCAGTTTAGGCGGGTGGGCTTACAATGAGCAGTTCTTC. V usage is TRBV27 and J usage is TRBJ2-1, with D maybe TRBD2 (5 bases). CDR1 and CDR2 from the germline V gene are MNHEY and SMNVEV (reference sequence). This CDR3 has 15 amino acids. V was clipped by 2 bases and J by 4 bases, with 12 bases between them.

This clone turned up a few times. The chain is built from TRBV12-5 and TRBJ1-2; 7 nucleotides agree with TRBD1. The trim removed 6 bases at V and 6 bases at J, leaving 7 bases unmatched. CDR3 size: 13 residues. CDR1 is LGHNT, CDR2 FRNRAP, per germline. CDR3 nucleotide sequence: TGTGCTAGTGGACCACAGGGGAGGCATGGCTACACCTTC. It is translated as CASGPQGRHGYTF.

The rearrangement uses TRBV7-2 and TRBJ2-3; the match to TRBD2 covers 8 bases. The V and J ends lost 2 bases and 4 bases, in that order; junction bases with no gene match: 11. Germline assignment: CDR1 SGHTA and CDR2 FQGNSA. This CDR3 comprises 17 residues. The CDR3 is CASSLRTAGEVADTQYF. The CDR3 nucleotides read TGTGCCAGCAGCTTAAGGACAGCGGGAGAGGTGGCAGATACGCAGTATTTT.

This clone showed up just once. J is TRBJ1-2 and V is TRBV20-1; the D gene is possibly TRBD1 (5 bases). V lost 4 bases and J lost 8, with 11 bases in between. There are 11 residues in the CDR3. The germline V gene encodes CDR1 DFQATT and CDR2 SNEGSKA (reference sequence). In DNA, the CDR3 is TGCAGTGCTACCAGGGCGTTCGGCTACACCTTC. This gives the protein CSATRAFGYTF.

The rearrangement uses TRBV5-1 and TRBJ2-3; perhaps TRBD2 as D (5 bases). Looked up from germline, CDR1 is SGHRS and CDR2 is YFSETQ. V was clipped by 1 base and J by 2 bases, with 11 bases between them. The CDR3 runs 15 residues. The CDR3 nucleotides are TGCGCCAGCAGCTTGAGAGGGCGTGACACAGATACGCAGTATTTT. Residues: CASSLRGRDTDTQYF.

This rearrangement joins TRBV7-2 to TRBJ2-1; the match to TRBD2 covers 16 bases. Germline CDR1 reads SGHTA; CDR2 reads FQGNSA. The CDR3 spans 19 residues. V gave up 5 bases and J gave up 5 bases; unmatched junction bases: 12. CDR3 protein: CASSPAPGTSGRVNNEQFF. CDR3 in DNA: TGTGCCAGCAGCCCGGCCCCTGGGACTAGCGGGAGGGTTAACAATGAGCAGTTCTTC.

Note on this clone: This may be a read error, as it is one base from a much larger clone. This sample includes further DNA sequences coding for the same CDR3. V and J are TRBV4-3 and TRBJ2-7; 11 bases are shared with TRBD2. The CDR3 consists of 15 residues. From germline, CDR1 is LGHNA and CDR2 YSLEER. V lost 0 bases to trimming and J lost 4 bases; unmatched junction nucleotides: 2. The CDR3 DNA follows: TGCGCCAGCAGCCAAGAGACTAGCGGGGTGTACGAGCAGTACTTC. Protein: CASSQETSGVYEQYF.

This clone was seen a handful of times. The rearrangement joins TRBV7-3 to TRBJ2-2; D not resolved. Trimming took off 5 bases at V and 1 base at J, with 5 bases between the two ends. Germline-derived CDR1 and CDR2 are SGHTA and FQGTGA. The CDR3 runs to 13 residues. The CDR3 here is CASSPRNTGELFF. The CDR3 DNA is TGTGCCAGCAGCCCCCGGAACACCGGGGAGCTGTTTTTT.

The rearrangement links TRBV5-1 to TRBJ2-2; 10 bases match TRBD2. V dropped 4 bases and J dropped 5; count of bases not matched to a gene: 2. Germline CDR1 is SGHRS and CDR2 is YFSETQ. There are 14 residues in the CDR3. This CDR3 reads CASSLAGVTGELFF. CDR3 coding DNA: TGCGCCAGCAGCCTAGCGGGAGTAACCGGGGAGCTGTTTTTT.

The rearrangement uses TRBV7-2 and TRBJ1-2, with TRBD1 matching over 7 bases. CDR1 is SGHTA, CDR2 FQGNSA, per germline. This CDR3 region has 17 residues. Trimming removed 2 bases from V and 1 base from J; junction bases left unmatched: 10. The CDR3 nucleotides read TGTGCCAGCAGCTTAAACAGGGGCGCAGGGAATAACTATGGCTACACCTTC. Translated: CASSLNRGAGNNYGYTF.

Comments on this clone: Other DNA sequences in the sample encode the same CDR3. The V call is TRBV11-2, the J call TRBJ2-7, with TRBD2 as a possible D gene (6 bases). V was cut by 3 bases and J by 4 bases, with 7 bases left in between. The CDR3 spans 12 residues. Germline V CDR1 and CDR2: SGHAT, FQNNGV. CDR3 nucleotide sequence: TGTGCCAGCAGCTTGGAGGGTTACGAGCAGTACTTC. Amino acid sequence: CASSLEGYEQYF.

The rearrangement uses TRBV15 and TRBJ2-7; D is uncertain. Germline values: CDR1 LNHNV, CDR2 YYDKDF (reference sequence). Trimming left V 1 base short and J 6 bases short, with 7 bases between. The CDR3 has 12 residues. Here the CDR3 DNA reads TGTGCCACCAGCAGAGTAGCAACCGAGCAGTACTTC. It specifies CATSRVATEQYF.

This chain uses TRBV7-2 with TRBJ2-1; 9 bases map to TRBD2. Trimming at V came to 8 bases and at J to 4 bases, leaving 6 bases not matched to a gene. Germline CDR1 and CDR2: SGHTA and FQGNSA. This CDR3 is built from 14 residues. The CDR3 loop is CASQEREAYNEQFF. The DNA of the CDR3 is TGTGCCAGCCAAGAGCGGGAGGCGTACAATGAGCAGTTCTTC.

This sequence joins TRBV30 and TRBJ2-7; 13 nucleotides line up with TRBD2. Germline V gene lookup returns CDR1 GTSNPN and CDR2 SVGIG (reference sequence). The length of the CDR3 is 17 residues. The V and J ends lost 0 bases and 3 bases, in that order; junction bases with no gene match: 8. DNA for the CDR3: TGTGCCTGGAGTGTATGGGGGACTAGCGGGATAGACTACGAGCAGTACTTC. Translation: CAWSVWGTSGIDYEQYF.